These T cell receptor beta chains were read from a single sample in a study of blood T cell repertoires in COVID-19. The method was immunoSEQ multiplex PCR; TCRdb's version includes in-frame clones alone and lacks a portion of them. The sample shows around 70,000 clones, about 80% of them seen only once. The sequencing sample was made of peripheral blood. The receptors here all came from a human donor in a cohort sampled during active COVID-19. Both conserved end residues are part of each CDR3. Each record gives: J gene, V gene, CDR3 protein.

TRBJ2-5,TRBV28,CASSAPGIQETQYF
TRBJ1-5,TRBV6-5,CASIPTVYSNQPQHF
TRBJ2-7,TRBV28,CASSLGSYEQYF
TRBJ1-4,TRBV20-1,CSARLSEKLFF
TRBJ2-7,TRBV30,CAWSPGTDLYEQYF
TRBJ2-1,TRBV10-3,CATGLAGSNEQFF
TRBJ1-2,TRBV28,CAGSGRYGYTF
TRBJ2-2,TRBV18,CASSPSVPPNTGELFF
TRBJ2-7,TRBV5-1,CASSLGNPDRIRGGYEQYF
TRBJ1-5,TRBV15,CATSRDFSWPQHF
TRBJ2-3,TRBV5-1,CASSLVASGSTDTQYF
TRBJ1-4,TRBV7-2,CASSFATGVNEKLFF
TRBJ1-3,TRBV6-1,CASSEGFYSGNTIYF
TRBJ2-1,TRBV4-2,CASSRGGLAGKSYNEQFF
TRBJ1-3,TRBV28,CAILGLAGNTIYF
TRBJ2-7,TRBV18,CASSGGSSYEQYF
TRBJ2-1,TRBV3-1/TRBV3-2,CASSRSTGGYNEQFF
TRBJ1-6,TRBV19,CASQQGIINSPLHF
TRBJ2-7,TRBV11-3,CASSPGTSGALREQYF
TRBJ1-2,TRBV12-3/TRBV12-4,CASSGQGFGYTF
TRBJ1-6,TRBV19,CASSGGLNSPLHF
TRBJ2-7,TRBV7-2,CASSLDRGRTYEQYF
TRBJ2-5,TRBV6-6,CASSYVPGGMETQYF
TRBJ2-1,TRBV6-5,CASSSQRGSNEQFF
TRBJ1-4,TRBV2,CASSSDRAANEKLFF
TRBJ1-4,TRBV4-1,CASSRLPDRVEKLFF
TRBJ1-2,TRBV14,CASSRGLGAFNYGYTF
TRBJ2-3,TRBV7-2,CASSLASGGLSTDTQYF
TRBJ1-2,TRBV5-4,CASSLVGGDYGYTF
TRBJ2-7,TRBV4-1,CASSQARPGQGAYEQYF
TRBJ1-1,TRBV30,CAWSVQGPRWARIGYTEAFF
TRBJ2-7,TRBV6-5,CASSYSQQYEQYF
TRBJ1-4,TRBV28,CASNRNGARNEKLFF
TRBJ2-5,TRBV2,CASSVDRGQETQYF
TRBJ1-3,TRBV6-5,CASSWNRESGNTIYF
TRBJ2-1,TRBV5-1,CASSIAGGNYNEQFF
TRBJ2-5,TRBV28,CASSYPGQRATKEETQYF
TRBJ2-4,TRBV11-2,CASSLDPSGLAANF
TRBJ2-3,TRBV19,CASSMMATDTQYF
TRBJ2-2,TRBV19,CASSPGTSGFGRELFF
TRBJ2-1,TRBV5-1,CASSLTGGQYNEQFF
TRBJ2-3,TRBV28,CASSGGADYLTDTQYF
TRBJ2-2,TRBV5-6,CASSSAGRFTGELFF
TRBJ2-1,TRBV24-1,CATSDETGGAYNEQFF
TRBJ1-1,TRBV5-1,CASSPQGGTEAFF
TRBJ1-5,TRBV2,CASSGRGDHQAPQHF
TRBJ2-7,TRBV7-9,CASSPDTHEQYF
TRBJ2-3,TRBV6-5,CASAGGLSDTQYF
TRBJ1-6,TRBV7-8,CASSPTDLVGQGANSPLHF
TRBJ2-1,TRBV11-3,CASSLGRGNEQFF
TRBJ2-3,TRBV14,CASSLDRSTDTQYF